This T cell receptor beta chain is drawn from a study of cytomegalovirus exposure and HLA in healthy donors. Study details: A data release that came early held 80 million or so unique TCRs from HLA-typed donors. Genotyping of some 390 donors showed that about 83% belonged to the Caucasian-associated ancestry cluster. Study-wide results and limits: In a later analysis, the majority of CMV-associated beta chains seemingly showed HLA restriction. TCR beta sequences reportedly predicted the HLA-A and HLA-B alleles of most subjects accurately.

Germline lookup yields CDR1 KGHSH and CDR2 LQKENI. The CDR3 is 16 amino acids. The V segment lost 10 bases and the J segment 2 bases; nucleotides outside the gene matches: 13. Use of 60 Vbeta and 13 Jbeta primers characterized the PCR. Assay used: immunoSEQ multiplex PCR; TCRdb lists only in-frame clones, some missing. This repertoire includes about 200,000 clones. As regards this clone: Its specificity is unknown.

The sample was PBMCs. This chain uses TRBV18 with TRBJ2-2; 7 bases are shared with TRBD1. The clonotype originates from a girl aged 2-10 years in good health and CMV-seropositive. CDR3: CATTKGTDQNTGELFF. CDR3 nucleotides: TGTGCCACCACAAAAGGGACAGACCAAAACACCGGGGAGCTGTTTTTT.